The 19 T cell receptor beta chains listed next were all sequenced from one sample in a study of blood T cells in healthy people across ages. Using a J-beta primer mix together with a sample-barcoded 5' primer, a second PCR was run for roughly 7 to 11 cycles. TCRdb reprocessed the 5' RACE reads via MiXCR and lists one record per CDR3 protein. Of roughly 680,000 distinct CDR3 sequences in the sample, under 65% are singletons; the top ten hold roughly 12%. Sequencing was done on a sample of blood. The receptors stem from a woman older than 75 in good health.

In this sample, this clonotype turned up a few times. The rearrangement links TRBV30 to TRBJ2-6; the D is unclear. This CDR3 has 18 residues. The V gene lost 0 bases and the J gene lost 0 bases, with 15 bases spanning the gap. Germline values: CDR1 GTSNPN, CDR2 SVGIG (reference sequence). This chain's CDR3 is CAWSVHVGQFSGANVLTF. In DNA form, the CDR3 reads TGTGCCTGGAGTGTACATGTGGGTCAGTTCTCTGGGGCCAACGTCCTGACTTTC.

V is TRBV6-5 and J is TRBJ2-1; 9 bases are a match to TRBD2. The germline CDR1 and CDR2 sequences are MNHEY and SVGAGI. Trimming took 9 bases from V and 2 from J; bases not matched to a gene: 5. The CDR3 length is 14 residues. The CDR3 sequence: CASRPSGTYNEQFF. The CDR3 DNA reads as TGTGCCAGTCGCCCTAGCGGGACCTACAATGAGCAGTTCTTC.

The chain uses TRBV14 and TRBJ2-1; D may be TRBD2 (6 bases). The CDR3 sequence is 14 residues long. Germline values: CDR1 SGHDN, CDR2 FVKESK. Trimming removed 5 bases at V and 13 bases at J, with 21 bases between. In DNA, the CDR3 is TGTGCCAGCAGCGGTTGGGGCACGGGAGAGACCCAGTTCTTC. Protein product: CASSGWGTGETQFF.

V gene TRBV27 combines with J gene TRBJ2-3; no clear D gene. V lost 7 bases and J 2 bases, leaving 10 bases between the germline ends. This CDR3 comprises 13 residues. Per germline, CDR1 MNHEY and CDR2 SMNVEV (reference sequence). The CDR3 loop is CASTAQTTDTQYF. The CDR3 nucleotides are TGTGCCAGCACAGCCCAGACCACAGATACGCAGTATTTT.

This chain links TRBV4-3 with TRBJ2-2; D possibly corresponds to TRBD1 (6 bases). Germline V gene sequence: CDR1 LGHNA, CDR2 YSLEER. This CDR3 comprises 14 residues. V was clipped by 4 bases and J by 6 bases, with 12 bases between them. In DNA form, the CDR3 reads TGCGCCAGCAGCCTCCAGGGGCCGGCCGGGGAGCTGTTTTTT. Its translation is CASSLQGPAGELFF.

V usage is TRBV28 and J usage is TRBJ2-7, with D possibly TRBD1 on 5 matching bases. Germline lookup yields CDR1 MDHEN and CDR2 SYDVKM. This CDR3 has 17 amino acids. V was shortened by 4 bases and J by 3 bases, with 22 bases between the two germline ends. This chain's CDR3 is CASSSSFVGKGNYEQYF. DNA for the CDR3: TGTGCCAGCAGTTCGTCCTTTGTGGGAAAGGGGAACTACGAGCAGTACTTC.

The chain combines TRBV7-8 with TRBJ1-6; perhaps TRBD1 as D (5 bases). The V and J ends lost 3 bases and 3 bases respectively, with 6 bases between them. The CDR3 contains 14 residues. CDR1 SGHVS and CDR2 FQNEAQ come from the germline V gene. CDR3 DNA: TGTGCCAGCAGCTTGGGGGTCTATAATTCACCCCTCCACTTT. Protein product: CASSLGVYNSPLHF.

This clonotype was seen a handful of times. This chain joins TRBV23-1 and TRBJ2-7; D is ambiguous. TRBV23-1 is an ORF for which the function is uncertain. The CDR3 extends over 14 amino acids. V lost 7 bases, J lost 3 bases, and 16 bases lay in between. In DNA, the CDR3 is TGCGCCAGCATAAAACCAACCATTCTCTACGAGCAGTACTTC. It translates to CASIKPTILYEQYF.

In this sample, this clonotype turned up a few times. The chain recombines TRBV7-3 with TRBJ2-5; 11 nucleotides agree with TRBD2. The germline CDR1 and CDR2 sequences are SGHTA and FQGTGA. Trimming took 2 bases from V and 11 from J; bases not matched to a gene: 13. CDR3 length equals 16 residues. Here the CDR3 DNA reads TGTGCCAGCAGCTTAGGTAGCGGGAGGGGAAGCAATGAGCAGTACTTC. Its translation: CASSLGSGRGSNEQYF.

This clonotype was counted at least ten times. This sequence may be a read error, since a much larger clone differs from it by one base. The chain combines TRBV6-6 with TRBJ1-2; tentatively, D is TRBD1 (5 bases). In germline, CDR1 is MNHNY, CDR2 SVGAGI (reference sequence). V lost 6 bases, J lost 3 bases, and 14 bases lay in between. The CDR3 contains 14 residues. The chain's CDR3 is CASRADTRHYGYTF. CDR3 coding DNA: TGTGCCAGCAGAGCGGACACCCGGCACTATGGCTACACCTTC.

The V and J genes are TRBV12-3 or TRBV12-4 and TRBJ2-3, with a weak D call TRBD2 (5 bases). The V end was cut by 5 bases, the J end by 5 bases, with 23 bases between. The CDR3 has 17 residues. The CDR3 coding sequence is TGTGCCAGCAGTCCCTACTCGGGCAGAGGAGGAGGAGATACGCAGTATTTT. It encodes CASSPYSGRGGGDTQYF.

CDR3 sequence: CASRFIGMDYGYTF. For the CDR3, the DNA is TGCGCCAGCAGATTTATCGGAATGGACTATGGCTACACCTTC. The J gene is TRBJ1-2, the V gene TRBV5-1; D remains unclear. V dropped 5 bases and J dropped 3 bases, with 14 bases sitting between them. The CDR3 covers 14 residues. Germline values: CDR1 SGHRS, CDR2 YFSETQ.

Regarding this clonotype: This may come from a read error, since a much larger clone is one base off. V is TRBV13 and J is TRBJ2-1; possibly TRBD2 for D (5 bases). CDR3 length equals 15 residues. V was trimmed by 0 bases and J by 9 bases, leaving 15 bases between them. Germline V gene data show CDR1 as PRHDT and CDR2 as FYEKMQ (reference sequence). The CDR3 sequence is CASSLGRVAKGEQFF. The CDR3 bases are TGTGCCAGCAGCTTAGGACGAGTAGCGAAGGGTGAGCAGTTCTTC.

The V call is TRBV9, the J call TRBJ2-4; TRBD1 agrees at 9 bases. The end of the DNA is better explained by TRBJ2-7, so the J call may be wrong. The CDR3 is 15 amino acids. CDR1 is SGDLS, CDR2 YYNGEE, per germline. The CDR3 reads CASSVSGTGPYEQYF. CDR3 bases: TGTGCCAGCAGCGTGTCCGGGACAGGGCCATACGAGCAGTACTTC.

A few counts support this clonotype. The J gene is TRBJ2-5, the V gene TRBV4-2, with D perhaps matching TRBD2 (7 bases). Germline loops: CDR1 LGHNA, CDR2 YNFKEQ. The CDR3 is 18 amino acids. V lost 5 bases, J lost 2 bases, and 24 bases lay in between. CDR3 region: CASSSGTHLGTTQETQYF. CDR3 in DNA: TGTGCCAGCAGCAGCGGGACACATCTTGGGACTACGCAAGAGACCCAGTACTTC.

This clonotype was observed a single time. This chain links TRBV12-3 or TRBV12-4 with TRBJ2-3, with TRBD2 identical over 8 bases. This CDR3 has 16 amino acids. Unmatched junction bases numbered 18, after V lost 5 bases and J lost 11 bases. The CDR3 sequence: CASSPLAGGKADVQYF. For the CDR3, the DNA is TGTGCCAGCAGTCCTCTGGCGGGGGGTAAAGCAGATGTGCAGTATTTT.

This chain joins TRBV5-1 and TRBJ2-7; 9 bases are shared with TRBD1. The CDR3 sequence is 16 residues long. J was trimmed by 2 bases and V by 2 bases; bases with no gene match: 8. CDR1 and CDR2 from the germline V gene are SGHRS and YFSETQ. Here the CDR3 DNA reads TGCGCCAGCAGCTTCCTCCCGGGACAGGGTACCTACGAGCAGTACTTC. Translated: CASSFLPGQGTYEQYF.

In DNA, the CDR3 is TGCGCCAGCAGCCAACAATGGAGGGAGACCCAGTACTTC. It translates to CASSQQWRETQYF. The chain carries TRBV4-1 and TRBJ2-5; D is possibly TRBD2 (5 bases). Germline V lookup: CDR1 MGHRA, CDR2 YSYEKL. This CDR3 region has 13 residues. V lost 2 bases to trimming and J lost 5 bases, with 9 bases between them.

There are a few counts of this clonotype. A clone one base away is much larger, so this may be a read error. This rearrangement joins TRBV28 to TRBJ2-7; 7 bases align to TRBD1. The CDR3 length is 14 residues. The germline gives CDR1 MDHEN, CDR2 SYDVKM. The CDR3, as DNA: TGTGCCGGCAGTGTGACAGGGAGCTCCTACGAGCAGTACTTC. Translating gives CAGSVTGSSYEQYF.